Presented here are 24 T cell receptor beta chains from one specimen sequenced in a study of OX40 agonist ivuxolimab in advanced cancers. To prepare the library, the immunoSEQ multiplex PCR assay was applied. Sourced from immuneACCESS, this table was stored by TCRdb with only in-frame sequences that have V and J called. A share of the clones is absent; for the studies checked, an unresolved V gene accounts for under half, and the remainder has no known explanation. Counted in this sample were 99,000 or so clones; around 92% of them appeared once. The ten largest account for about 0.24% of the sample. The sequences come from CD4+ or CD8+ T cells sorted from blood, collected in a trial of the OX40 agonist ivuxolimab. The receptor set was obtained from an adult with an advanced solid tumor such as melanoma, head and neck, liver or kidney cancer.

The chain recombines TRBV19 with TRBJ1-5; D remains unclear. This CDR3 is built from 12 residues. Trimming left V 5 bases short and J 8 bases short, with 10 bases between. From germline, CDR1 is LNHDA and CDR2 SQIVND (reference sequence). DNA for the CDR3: TGTGCCAGTAGTGCCCCTTGGGAGCCCCAGCATTTT. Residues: CASSAPWEPQHF.

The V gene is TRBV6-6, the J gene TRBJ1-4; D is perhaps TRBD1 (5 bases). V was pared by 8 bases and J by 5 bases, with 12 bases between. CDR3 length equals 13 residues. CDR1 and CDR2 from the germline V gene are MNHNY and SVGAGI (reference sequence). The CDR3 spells CASSGQLNEKLFF. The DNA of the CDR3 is TGTGCCAGCTCGGGGCAGTTGAATGAAAAACTGTTTTTT.

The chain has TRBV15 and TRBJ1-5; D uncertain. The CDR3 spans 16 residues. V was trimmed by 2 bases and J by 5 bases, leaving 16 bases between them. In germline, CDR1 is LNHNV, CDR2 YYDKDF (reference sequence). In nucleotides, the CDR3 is TGTGCCACCAGCAGATACTCTATCTCCTCCTATCAGCCCCAGCATTTT. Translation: CATSRYSISSYQPQHF.

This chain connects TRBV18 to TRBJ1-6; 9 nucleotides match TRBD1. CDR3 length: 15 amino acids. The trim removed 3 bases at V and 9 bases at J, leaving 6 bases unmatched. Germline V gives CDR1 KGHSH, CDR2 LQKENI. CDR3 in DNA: TGTGCCAGCTCACCTATGGACAGGGGTGGTTCACCCCTCCACTTT. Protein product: CASSPMDRGGSPLHF.

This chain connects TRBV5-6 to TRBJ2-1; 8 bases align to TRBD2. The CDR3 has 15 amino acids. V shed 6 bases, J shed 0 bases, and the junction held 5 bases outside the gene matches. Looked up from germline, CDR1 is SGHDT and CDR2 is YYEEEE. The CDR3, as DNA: TGTGCCAGCATCGTGAGCGGGAGCTCCTACAATGAGCAGTTCTTC. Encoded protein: CASIVSGSSYNEQFF.

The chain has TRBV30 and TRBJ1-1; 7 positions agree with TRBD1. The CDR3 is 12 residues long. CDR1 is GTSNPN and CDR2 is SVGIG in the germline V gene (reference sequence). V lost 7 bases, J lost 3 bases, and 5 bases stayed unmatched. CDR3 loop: CALSQGYTEAFF. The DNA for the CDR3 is TGTGCCTTGTCACAGGGGTACACTGAAGCTTTCTTT.

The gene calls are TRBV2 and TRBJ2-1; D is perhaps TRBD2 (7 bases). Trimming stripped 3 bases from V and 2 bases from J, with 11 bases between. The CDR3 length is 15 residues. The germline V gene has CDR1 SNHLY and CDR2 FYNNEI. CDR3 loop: CASSDLGGPYNEQFF. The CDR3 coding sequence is TGTGCCAGCAGTGATTTGGGGGGGCCCTACAATGAGCAGTTCTTC.

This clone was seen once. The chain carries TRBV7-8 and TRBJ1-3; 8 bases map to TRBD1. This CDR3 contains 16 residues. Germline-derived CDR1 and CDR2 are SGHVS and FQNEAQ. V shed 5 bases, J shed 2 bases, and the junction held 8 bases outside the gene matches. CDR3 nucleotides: TGTGCCAGCAGCCCCAAGAGGACAGGGACTGGAAACACCATATATTTT. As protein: CASSPKRTGTGNTIYF.

CDR3 nucleotides: TGTGCCTGGAGCGGAGGTAACAAAAACATTCAGTACTTC. Translated, it gives CAWSGGNKNIQYF. The V gene is TRBV30, the J gene TRBJ2-4, with a weak D call TRBD2 (5 bases). The length of the CDR3 is 13 residues. Trimming shortened V by 3 bases and J by 3 bases, and 9 bases separated the two germline ends. Germline V gene data show CDR1 as GTSNPN and CDR2 as SVGIG (reference sequence). Combining the CDR3 with reference TRBV30 and TRBJ2-4 gives the whole variable domain SQTIHQWPATLVQPVGSPLSLECTVEGTSNPNLYWYRQAAGRGLQLLFYSVGIGQISSEVPQNLSASRPQDRQFILSSKKLLLSDSGFYLCAWSGGNKNIQYFGAGTRLSVL.

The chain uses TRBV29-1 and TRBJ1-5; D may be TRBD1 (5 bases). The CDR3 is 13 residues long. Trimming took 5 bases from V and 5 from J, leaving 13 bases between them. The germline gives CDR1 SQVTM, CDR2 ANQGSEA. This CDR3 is CSVSTGNYQPQHF. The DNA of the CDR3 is TGCAGCGTTTCAACAGGAAATTATCAGCCCCAGCATTTT.

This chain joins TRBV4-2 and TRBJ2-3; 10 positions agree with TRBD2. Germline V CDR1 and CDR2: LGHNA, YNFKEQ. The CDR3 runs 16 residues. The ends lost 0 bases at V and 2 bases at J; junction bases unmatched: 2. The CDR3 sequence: CASSQELAGTTDTQYF. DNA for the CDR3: TGTGCCAGCAGCCAAGAACTAGCGGGGACCACAGATACGCAGTATTTT.

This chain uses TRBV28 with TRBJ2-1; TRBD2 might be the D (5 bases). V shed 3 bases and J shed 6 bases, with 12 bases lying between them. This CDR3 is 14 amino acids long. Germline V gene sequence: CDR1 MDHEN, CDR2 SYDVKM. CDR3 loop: CASSLEAGGNEQFF. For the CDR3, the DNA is TGTGCCAGCAGTTTGGAGGCTGGAGGCAATGAGCAGTTCTTC.

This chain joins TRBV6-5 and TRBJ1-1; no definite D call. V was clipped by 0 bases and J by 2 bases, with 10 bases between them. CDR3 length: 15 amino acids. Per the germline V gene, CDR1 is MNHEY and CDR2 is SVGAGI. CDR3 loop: CASSYSLVQNTEAFF. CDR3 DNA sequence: TGTGCCAGCAGTTACTCGTTGGTTCAAAACACTGAAGCTTTCTTT.

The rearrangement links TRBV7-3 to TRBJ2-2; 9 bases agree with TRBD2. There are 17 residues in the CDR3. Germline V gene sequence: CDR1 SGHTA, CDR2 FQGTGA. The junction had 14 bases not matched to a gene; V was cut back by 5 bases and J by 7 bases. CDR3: CASSPRLAGLPGGELFF. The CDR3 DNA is TGTGCCAGCAGCCCACGGCTAGCGGGGTTACCGGGCGGGGAGCTGTTTTTT.

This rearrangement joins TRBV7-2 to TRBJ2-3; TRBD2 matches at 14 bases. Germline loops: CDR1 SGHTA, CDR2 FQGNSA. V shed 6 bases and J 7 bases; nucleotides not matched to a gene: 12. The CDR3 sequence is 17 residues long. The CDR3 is CASSPPGTSGGGNTQYF. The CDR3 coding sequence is TGTGCCAGCAGTCCCCCCGGGACTAGCGGGGGAGGGAATACGCAGTATTTT.

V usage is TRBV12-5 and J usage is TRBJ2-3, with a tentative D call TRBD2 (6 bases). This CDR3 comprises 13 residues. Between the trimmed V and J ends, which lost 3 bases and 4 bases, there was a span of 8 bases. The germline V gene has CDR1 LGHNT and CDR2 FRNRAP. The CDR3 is CASGFAGSDTQYF. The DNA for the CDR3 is TGTGCTAGTGGTTTTGCGGGGTCAGATACGCAGTATTTT.

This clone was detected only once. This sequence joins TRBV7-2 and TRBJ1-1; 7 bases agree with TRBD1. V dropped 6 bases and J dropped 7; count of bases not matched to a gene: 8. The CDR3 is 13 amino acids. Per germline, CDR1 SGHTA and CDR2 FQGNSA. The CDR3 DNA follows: TGTGCCAGCAGTACCCTAGGGGACAGTGAAGCTTTCTTT. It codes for CASSTLGDSEAFF.

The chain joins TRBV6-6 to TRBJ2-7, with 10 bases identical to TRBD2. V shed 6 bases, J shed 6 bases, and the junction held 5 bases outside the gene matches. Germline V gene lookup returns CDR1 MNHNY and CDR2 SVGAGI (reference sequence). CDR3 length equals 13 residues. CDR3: CASRMGLASEQYV. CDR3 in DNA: TGTGCCAGCAGGATGGGACTAGCGAGCGAGCAGTACGTC.

The CDR3, as DNA: TGCGCCAGCAGCCAAGAATCAGCAAGCTCTGGAAACACCATATATTTT. Protein: CASSQESASSGNTIYF. This chain connects TRBV4-3 to TRBJ1-3; unclear D gene. The CDR3 spans 16 residues. Trimming left V 0 bases short and J 0 bases short, with 9 bases between. Germline-derived CDR1 and CDR2 are LGHNA and YSLEER.

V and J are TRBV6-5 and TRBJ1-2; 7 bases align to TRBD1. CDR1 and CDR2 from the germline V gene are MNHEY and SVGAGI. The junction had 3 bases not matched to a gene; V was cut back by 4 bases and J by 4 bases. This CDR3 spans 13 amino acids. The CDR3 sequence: CASSFRDSYGYTF. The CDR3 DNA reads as TGTGCCAGCAGTTTCCGGGACAGCTATGGCTACACCTTC.

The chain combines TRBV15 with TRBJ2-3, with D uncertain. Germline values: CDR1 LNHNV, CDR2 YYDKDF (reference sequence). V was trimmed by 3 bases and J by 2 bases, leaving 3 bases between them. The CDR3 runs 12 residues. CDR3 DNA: TGTGCCACCAGCAGGTTCACAGATACGCAGTATTTT. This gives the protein CATSRFTDTQYF.

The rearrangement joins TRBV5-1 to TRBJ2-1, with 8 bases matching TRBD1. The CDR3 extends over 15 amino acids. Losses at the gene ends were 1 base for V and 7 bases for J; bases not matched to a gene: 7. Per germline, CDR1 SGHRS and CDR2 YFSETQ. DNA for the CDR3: TGCGCCAGCAGCTTGTCGGGCAGGGGGCTGAATGAGCAGTTCTTC. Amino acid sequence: CASSLSGRGLNEQFF.

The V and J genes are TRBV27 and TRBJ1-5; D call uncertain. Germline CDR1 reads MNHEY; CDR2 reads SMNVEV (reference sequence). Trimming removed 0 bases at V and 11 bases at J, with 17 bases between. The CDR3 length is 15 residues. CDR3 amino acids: CASSLSPIPIVAQHF. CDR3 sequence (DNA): TGTGCCAGCAGTTTATCCCCCATCCCCATCGTTGCCCAGCATTTT.

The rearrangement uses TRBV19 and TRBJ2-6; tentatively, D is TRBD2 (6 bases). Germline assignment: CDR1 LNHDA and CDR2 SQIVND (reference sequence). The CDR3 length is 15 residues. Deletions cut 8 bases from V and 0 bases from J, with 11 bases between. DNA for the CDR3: TGTGCCAGTCGGGACGGGGGCTCTGGGGCCAACGTCCTGACTTTC. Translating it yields CASRDGGSGANVLTF.